These 5 T cell receptor beta chains share one sample of origin, sequenced in a study of blood T cell repertoires in COVID-19. TCRdb's copy holds only in-frame clones and misses some; the assay was immunoSEQ multiplex PCR. Among about 250,000 clones listed, nearly 90% were seen once. Sequenced sample: peripheral blood. The receptors here all came from a woman aged 60-75 years with COVID-19, enrolled during active disease.

The chain links TRBV21-1 to TRBJ1-2. TRBV21-1 is tagged as a pseudogene. The CDR3 contains 13 residues. The CDR3 spells CASTQKRSYGYTF. CDR3 sequence (DNA): TGTGCCAGCACCCAAAAACGGTCCTATGGCTACACCTTC.

This chain joins TRBV5-6 and TRBJ2-6; maybe TRBD1 (5 bases). V gave up 3 bases and J gave up 1 base, with 14 bases separating them. The CDR3 spans 17 residues. Germline assignment: CDR1 SGHDT and CDR2 YYEEEE. As DNA, the CDR3 is TGTGCCAGCAGCTCGACAGTTTCTCGGTCTGGGGCCAACGTCCTGACTTTC. Protein sequence: CASSSTVSRSGANVLTF.

This chain connects TRBV6-5 to TRBJ2-1; 9 bases are a match to TRBD2. V dropped 6 bases and J dropped 4; count of bases not matched to a gene: 7. CDR1 MNHEY and CDR2 SVGAGI come from the germline V gene. The CDR3 is 15 amino acids. The CDR3 sequence: CASSRGGAPYNEQFF. In DNA form, the CDR3 reads TGTGCCAGCAGCCGCGGGGGGGCACCTTACAATGAGCAGTTCTTC.

This clone was detected only once. This chain uses TRBV19 with TRBJ1-2; D gene unclear. V gave up 7 bases and J gave up 4 bases, with 13 bases separating them. This CDR3 is built from 13 residues. Germline V gives CDR1 LNHDA, CDR2 SQIVND (reference sequence). CDR3 in DNA: TGTGCCAGTAATGCGGGCGGCGGCTATGGCTACACCTTC. Protein product: CASNAGGGYGYTF. The whole variable domain, filled in from reference TRBV19 and TRBJ1-2, reads DGGITQSPKYLFRKEGQNVTLSCEQNLNHDAMYWYRQDPGQGLRLIYYSQIVNDFQKGDIAEGYSVSREKKESFPLTVTSAQKNPTAFYLCASNAGGGYGYTFGSGTRLTVV.

This chain joins TRBV7-8 and TRBJ1-3, with D tentatively TRBD1 (6 bases). V lost 0 bases and J 4 bases, leaving 13 bases between the germline ends. From germline, CDR1 is SGHVS and CDR2 FQNEAQ. CDR3 size: 16 residues. CDR3 sequence (DNA): TGTGCCAGCAGCTTAGCGCGGACAGACATAGGAAACACCATATATTTT. This codes for CASSLARTDIGNTIYF. Full variable domain (rest looked up from reference TRBV7-8 and TRBJ1-3): GAGVSQSPRYKVAKRGQDVALRCDPISGHVSLFWYQQALGQGPEFLTYFQNEAQLDKSGLPSDRFFAERPEGSVSTLKIQRTQQEDSAVYLCASSLARTDIGNTIYFGEGSWLTVV.